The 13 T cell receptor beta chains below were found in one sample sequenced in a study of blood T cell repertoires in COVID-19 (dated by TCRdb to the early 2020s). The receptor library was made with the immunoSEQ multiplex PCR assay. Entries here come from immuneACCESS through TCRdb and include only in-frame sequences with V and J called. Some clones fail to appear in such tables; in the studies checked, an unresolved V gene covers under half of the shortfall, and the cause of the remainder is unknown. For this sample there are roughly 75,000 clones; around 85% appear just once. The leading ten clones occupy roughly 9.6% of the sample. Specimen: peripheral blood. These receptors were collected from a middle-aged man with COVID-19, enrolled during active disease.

The CDR3 here is CASSESGYSYNEQFF. CDR3 sequence (DNA): TGTGCCAGCAGCGAGAGCGGTTACTCCTACAATGAGCAGTTCTTC. The rearrangement links TRBV7-3 to TRBJ2-1; the D gene is possibly TRBD2 (5 bases). This CDR3 region has 15 residues. Trimming shortened V by 5 bases and J by 0 bases, and 11 bases separated the two germline ends. Germline CDR1 reads SGHTA; CDR2 reads FQGTGA.

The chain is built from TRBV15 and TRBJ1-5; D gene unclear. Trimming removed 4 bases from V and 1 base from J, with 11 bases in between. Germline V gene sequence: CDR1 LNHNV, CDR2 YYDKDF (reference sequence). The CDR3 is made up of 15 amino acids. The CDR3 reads CATSNEAGSNQPQHF. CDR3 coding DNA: TGTGCCACCAGCAACGAAGCCGGGAGCAATCAGCCCCAGCATTTT.

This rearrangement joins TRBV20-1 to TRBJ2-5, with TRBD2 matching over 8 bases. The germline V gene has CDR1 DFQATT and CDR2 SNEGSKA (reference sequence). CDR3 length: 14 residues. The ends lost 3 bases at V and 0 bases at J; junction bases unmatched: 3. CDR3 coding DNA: TGCAGTGCTAGTGTTAGCGGGAACCAAGAGACCCAGTACTTC. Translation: CSASVSGNQETQYF.

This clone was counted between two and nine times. CDR3 in amino acids: CASSFGRGVSEQFF. As DNA, the CDR3 is TGCGCCAGCAGCTTTGGCAGGGGAGTCAGTGAGCAGTTCTTC. The rearrangement joins TRBV5-1 to TRBJ2-1, with D possibly matching TRBD1 (6 bases). Germline V gives CDR1 SGHRS, CDR2 YFSETQ. The CDR3 has 14 amino acids. The V end lost 2 bases, the J end lost 9 bases, and 15 bases lay between the germline ends.

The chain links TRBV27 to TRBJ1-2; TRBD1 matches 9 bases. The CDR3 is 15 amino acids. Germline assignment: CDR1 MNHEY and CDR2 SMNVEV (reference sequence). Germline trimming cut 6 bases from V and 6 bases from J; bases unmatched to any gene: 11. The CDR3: CASSFTDRGVDGYTF. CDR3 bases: TGTGCCAGCAGCTTTACGGACAGGGGCGTAGATGGCTACACCTTC.

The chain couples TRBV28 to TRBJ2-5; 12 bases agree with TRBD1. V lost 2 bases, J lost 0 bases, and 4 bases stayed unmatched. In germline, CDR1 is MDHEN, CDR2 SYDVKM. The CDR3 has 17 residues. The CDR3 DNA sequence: TGTGCCAGCAGTTTAGGGACAGGGGGCCAATACCAAGAGACCCAGTACTTC. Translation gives CASSLGTGGQYQETQYF.

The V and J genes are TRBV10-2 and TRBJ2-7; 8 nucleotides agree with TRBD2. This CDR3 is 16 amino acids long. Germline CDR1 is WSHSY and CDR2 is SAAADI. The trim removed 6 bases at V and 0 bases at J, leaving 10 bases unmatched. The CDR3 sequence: CASRSRREAISYEQYF. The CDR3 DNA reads TGCGCCAGCAGGAGCCGGCGGGAGGCTATCTCCTACGAGCAGTACTTC.

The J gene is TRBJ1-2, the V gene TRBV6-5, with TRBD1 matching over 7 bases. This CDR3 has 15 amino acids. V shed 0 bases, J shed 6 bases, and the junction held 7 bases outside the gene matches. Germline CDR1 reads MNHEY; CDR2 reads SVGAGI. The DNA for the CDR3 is TGTGCCAGCAGTTACTCGAACAGGGGTTTGGATGGCTACACCTTC. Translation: CASSYSNRGLDGYTF.

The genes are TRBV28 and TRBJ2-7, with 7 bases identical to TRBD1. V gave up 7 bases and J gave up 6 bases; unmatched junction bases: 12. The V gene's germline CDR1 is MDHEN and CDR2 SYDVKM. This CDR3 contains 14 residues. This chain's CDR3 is CASIGVRGSGEQYF. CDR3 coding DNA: TGTGCCAGCATTGGGGTCAGGGGGTCGGGCGAGCAGTACTTC.

CDR3 coding DNA: TGTGCCACCAGCAGTAGCGGGGCGCAGCACAATGAGCAGTTCTTC. It encodes CATSSSGAQHNEQFF. V usage is TRBV15 and J usage is TRBJ2-1, with 8 positions matching TRBD2. CDR3 size: 15 residues. Germline V lookup: CDR1 LNHNV, CDR2 YYDKDF (reference sequence). Trimming took 3 bases from V and 5 from J; bases not matched to a gene: 6. The entire variable domain, with the rest obtained from reference TRBV15 and TRBJ2-1, is as follows: DAMVIQNPRYQVTQFGKPVTLSCSQTLNHNVMYWYQQKSSQAPKLLFHYYDKDFNNEADTPDNFQSRRPNTSFCFLDIRSPGLGDTAMYLCATSSSGAQHNEQFFGPGTRLTVL.

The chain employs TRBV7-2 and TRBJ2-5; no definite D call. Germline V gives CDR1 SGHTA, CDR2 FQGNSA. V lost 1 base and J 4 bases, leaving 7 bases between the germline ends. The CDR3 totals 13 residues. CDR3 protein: CASSLGIRETQYF. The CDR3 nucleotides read TGTGCCAGCAGCTTAGGTATCCGAGAGACCCAGTACTTC.

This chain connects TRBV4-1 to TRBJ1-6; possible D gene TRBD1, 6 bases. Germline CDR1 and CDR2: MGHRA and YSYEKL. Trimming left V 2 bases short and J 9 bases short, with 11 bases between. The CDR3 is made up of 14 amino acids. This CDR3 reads CASSQPSGASPLHF. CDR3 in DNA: TGCGCCAGCAGCCAACCCTCAGGGGCTTCACCCCTCCACTTT.

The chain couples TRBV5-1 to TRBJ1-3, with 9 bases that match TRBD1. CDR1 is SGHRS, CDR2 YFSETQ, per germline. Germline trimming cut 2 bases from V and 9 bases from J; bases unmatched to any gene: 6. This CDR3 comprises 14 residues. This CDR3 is CASSLGQGSATIYF. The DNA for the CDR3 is TGCGCCAGCAGCTTAGGACAGGGGTCCGCCACCATATATTTT.